The 22 T cell receptor beta chains reported below all come from one sample, sequenced in a study of a mutant IDH1 vaccine in newly diagnosed glioma. No antigen has been identified for these receptors. Time point here: week 23, last vaccination. Doses consisted of 300 ug of mutant IDH1 20-mer peptide each, paired with topical imiquimod. Assay: immunoSEQ multiplex PCR; the TCRdb copy retains only in-frame clones and omits some. The data hold 58,000 or so clones, with 80% to 90% observed a single time. Sequencing was performed on PBMCs, taken from a glioma patient whose treatment included an IDH1 peptide vaccine. These receptors all stem from a man between 40 and 49 years old with glioma.

The chain links TRBV7-9 to TRBJ2-2; D ambiguous. Deletions cut 5 bases from V and 0 bases from J, with 13 bases between. Germline-derived CDR1 and CDR2 are SEHNR and FQNEAQ (reference sequence). The CDR3 runs 16 residues. CDR3 coding DNA: TGTGCCAGCAGCATCCACAGAGGCGCGAACACCGGGGAGCTGTTTTTT. It translates to CASSIHRGANTGELFF.

This clone was counted a single time. V and J are TRBV7-9 and TRBJ2-2; either TRBD1 or TRBD2 may fit D (5 bases each). The CDR3 contains 15 residues. The V end was cut by 0 bases, the J end by 6 bases, with 11 bases between. Looked up from germline, CDR1 is SEHNR and CDR2 is FQNEAQ (reference sequence). The CDR3 sequence: CASSLAPGAAGELFF. The CDR3 nucleotides are TGTGCCAGCAGCTTAGCCCCCGGGGCAGCCGGGGAGCTGTTTTTT.

This clone was seen a few times. CDR3 DNA: TGTGCCAGCAGCTTCCGCCACAGGGGGGAGACCCAGTACTTC. Protein: CASSFRHRGETQYF. The chain is built from TRBV5-6 and TRBJ2-5, with 8 bases fitting TRBD1. CDR3 size: 14 residues. Trimming at V came to 2 bases and at J to 5 bases, leaving 5 bases not matched to a gene. Germline loops: CDR1 SGHDT, CDR2 YYEEEE. Looking up the rest from reference TRBV5-6 and TRBJ2-5 gives the full variable domain: DAGVTQSPTHLIKTRGQQVTLRCSPKSGHDTVSWYQQALGQGPQFIFQYYEEEERQRGNFPDRFSGHQFPNYSSELNVNALLLGDSALYLCASSFRHRGETQYFGPGTRLLVL.

V gene TRBV27 combines with J gene TRBJ1-2; D is uncertain. The CDR3 runs to 13 residues. Looked up from germline, CDR1 is MNHEY and CDR2 is SMNVEV (reference sequence). Trimming took off 5 bases at V and 4 bases at J, with 11 bases between the two ends. The CDR3 here is CASSRDERYGYTF. CDR3 nucleotides: TGTGCCAGCAGTCGAGATGAGCGCTATGGCTACACCTTC.

The chain has TRBV19 and TRBJ2-5; 7 nucleotides match TRBD2. V lost 6 bases, J lost 5 bases, and 12 bases stayed unmatched. This CDR3 comprises 15 residues. Looked up from germline, CDR1 is LNHDA and CDR2 is SQIVND (reference sequence). Here the CDR3 DNA reads TGTGCCAGTAGCCGGGGGGATCTTAACAAGGAGACCCAGTACTTC. It yields the protein CASSRGDLNKETQYF.

There are a few counts of this clone. The same CDR3 arises from other DNA sequences in this sample as well. This rearrangement joins TRBV5-1 to TRBJ1-1; D gene uncertain. Germline assignment: CDR1 SGHRS and CDR2 YFSETQ. This CDR3 has 13 residues. Trimming shortened V by 0 bases and J by 1 base, and 4 bases separated the two germline ends. The CDR3 region is CASSLEGNTEAFF. The CDR3 nucleotides read TGCGCCAGCAGCTTGGAGGGGAACACTGAAGCTTTCTTT.

A few counts support this clone. This chain uses TRBV19 with TRBJ1-2; 8 bases fit TRBD1. This CDR3 is 15 amino acids long. J lost 6 bases, V lost 0 bases, and 6 bases had no gene match. Germline values: CDR1 LNHDA, CDR2 SQIVND (reference sequence). CDR3 amino acids: CASSIDLGTGDGYTF. CDR3 bases: TGTGCCAGTAGTATAGATCTGGGGACAGGTGATGGCTACACCTTC.

This chain uses TRBV4-1 with TRBJ2-7, with D unresolved. This CDR3 contains 14 residues. Germline V CDR1 and CDR2: MGHRA, YSYEKL. V gave up 1 base and J gave up 5 bases, with 12 bases separating them. DNA for the CDR3: TGCGCCAGCAGCCAAGTATTGGGTGGGGACGAGCAGTACTTC. Translating gives CASSQVLGGDEQYF.

This clone has only one observation. This rearrangement joins TRBV6-6 to TRBJ1-2; 8 nucleotides line up with TRBD1. The germline V gene encodes CDR1 MNHNY and CDR2 SVGAGI (reference sequence). Trimming took 4 bases from V and 4 from J; bases not matched to a gene: 8. The CDR3 covers 15 residues. The CDR3 DNA follows: TGTGCCAGCAGTTCCATTAGGACAGGGCTCTATGGCTACACCTTC. Residues: CASSSIRTGLYGYTF.

The chain combines TRBV1 with TRBJ1-3; TRBD1, as called in the table, went unchecked against the DNA. TRBV1 has pseudogene status. The length of the CDR3 is 18 residues. CDR3 loop: CTSSQDLWARTLGNTIYF. In nucleotides, the CDR3 is TGCACCAGCAGCCAAGATTTGTGGGCTAGGACACTCGGAAACACCATATATTTT.

The chain is built from TRBV11-2 and TRBJ2-1; D is ambiguous. V was cut by 10 bases and J by 6 bases, with 13 bases left in between. Germline lookup yields CDR1 SGHAT and CDR2 FQNNGV. The CDR3 runs 12 residues. The CDR3 here is CATSRSINEQFF. The DNA for the CDR3 is TGTGCCACCTCTAGGAGTATCAATGAGCAGTTCTTC.

The CDR3 reads CASSSDRAFREAFF. CDR3 DNA sequence: TGTGCCAGCAGCTCGGACAGAGCCTTTAGAGAGGCTTTCTTT. The chain employs TRBV7-9 and TRBJ1-1; weak D call: TRBD1 (6 bases). V was clipped by 4 bases and J by 11 bases, with 20 bases between them. CDR1 and CDR2 (germline): SEHNR, FQNEAQ (reference sequence). The length of the CDR3 is 14 residues.

V gene TRBV6-5 combines with J gene TRBJ2-7; D is ambiguous. Trimming stripped 4 bases from V and 4 bases from J, with 8 bases between. CDR1 and CDR2 (germline): MNHEY, SVGAGI. The CDR3 contains 12 residues. This CDR3 is CASSLAPYEQYF. In DNA, the CDR3 is TGTGCCAGCAGTTTGGCGCCGTACGAGCAGTACTTC.

The rearrangement links TRBV10-3 to TRBJ2-7; 7 bases map to TRBD1. The CDR3 loop spans 17 amino acids. Germline loops: CDR1 ENHRY, CDR2 SYGVKD. The J segment lost 5 bases and the V segment lost 7 bases, leaving 20 bases of the junction unmatched. CDR3 residues: CAITGEILGQLSHEQYF. The CDR3 DNA reads as TGTGCCATCACTGGGGAAATCCTGGGACAGCTAAGTCACGAGCAGTACTTC.

J is TRBJ2-2 and V is TRBV18; 9 bases line up with TRBD1. The CDR3 is 15 amino acids. CDR1 and CDR2 from the germline V gene are KGHSH and LQKENI. The V and J ends lost 6 bases and 5 bases, in that order; junction bases with no gene match: 7. This chain's CDR3 is CASSKDRGPTGELFF. The DNA of the CDR3 is TGTGCCAGCTCGAAGGACAGGGGTCCTACCGGGGAGCTGTTTTTT.

The chain carries TRBV5-1 and TRBJ1-1; D is uncertain. This CDR3 is 15 amino acids long. Trimming left V 0 bases short and J 1 base short, with 10 bases between. From germline, CDR1 is SGHRS and CDR2 YFSETQ. The CDR3 sequence is CASSLVGRANTEAFF. In DNA, the CDR3 is TGCGCCAGCAGCTTGGTCGGCAGAGCGAACACTGAAGCTTTCTTT.

This clone was observed a handful of times. The chain uses TRBV29-1 and TRBJ2-1; possibly TRBD2 for D (6 bases). V lost 7 bases, J lost 8 bases, and 9 bases lay in between. This CDR3 comprises 10 residues. Germline V lookup: CDR1 SQVTM, CDR2 ANQGSEA. The CDR3 sequence: CSGGEDEQFF. The CDR3 DNA follows: TGCAGCGGCGGGGAGGATGAGCAGTTCTTC.

This sequence joins TRBV6-5 and TRBJ2-3, with D unclear. Germline V gene data show CDR1 as MNHEY and CDR2 as SVGAGI. V gave up 5 bases and J gave up 3 bases, with 9 bases separating them. This CDR3 is 13 amino acids long. The CDR3 sequence: CASSPARTDTQYF. CDR3 DNA: TGTGCCAGCAGTCCCGCCAGAACAGATACGCAGTATTTT.

This sequence joins TRBV5-1 and TRBJ2-7; 7 bases line up with TRBD1. V dropped 4 bases and J dropped 2; count of bases not matched to a gene: 6. The V gene's germline CDR1 is SGHRS and CDR2 YFSETQ. The CDR3 loop spans 14 amino acids. CDR3 in amino acids: CASSHGQATYEQYF. The CDR3 coding sequence is TGCGCCAGCAGCCATGGACAGGCAACCTACGAGCAGTACTTC. The entire variable domain, with the rest obtained from reference TRBV5-1 and TRBJ2-7, is as follows: KAGVTQTPRYLIKTRGQQVTLSCSPISGHRSVSWYQQTPGQGLQFLFEYFSETQRNKGNFPGRFSGRQFSNSRSEMNVSTLELGDSALYLCASSHGQATYEQYFGPGTRLTVT.

The chain employs TRBV5-1 and TRBJ2-5; 9 bases are a match to TRBD2. The ends lost 5 bases at V and 4 bases at J; junction bases unmatched: 9. This CDR3 spans 15 amino acids. Germline values: CDR1 SGHRS, CDR2 YFSETQ. This CDR3 reads CASRNIAGVGETQYF. CDR3 DNA: TGCGCCAGCAGAAACATAGCGGGAGTAGGAGAGACCCAGTACTTC.

The gene calls are TRBV29-1 and TRBJ1-1, with D perhaps matching TRBD1 (5 bases). V was pared by 7 bases and J by 2 bases, with 11 bases between. CDR1 is SQVTM, CDR2 ANQGSEA, per germline. The CDR3 covers 12 residues. The CDR3 DNA reads TGCAGCGCCACGACAGCAAACACTGAAGCTTTCTTT. Its protein product is CSATTANTEAFF.

CDR3 nucleotide sequence: TGTGCCGGTAGTAAGGGACTAGCGGGACGTACCGGGGAGCTGTTTTTT. It translates to CAGSKGLAGRTGELFF. The rearrangement joins TRBV2 to TRBJ2-2; the match to TRBD2 covers 13 bases. J was trimmed by 5 bases and V by 11 bases; bases with no gene match: 11. Per germline, CDR1 SNHLY and CDR2 FYNNEI. CDR3 size: 16 residues.